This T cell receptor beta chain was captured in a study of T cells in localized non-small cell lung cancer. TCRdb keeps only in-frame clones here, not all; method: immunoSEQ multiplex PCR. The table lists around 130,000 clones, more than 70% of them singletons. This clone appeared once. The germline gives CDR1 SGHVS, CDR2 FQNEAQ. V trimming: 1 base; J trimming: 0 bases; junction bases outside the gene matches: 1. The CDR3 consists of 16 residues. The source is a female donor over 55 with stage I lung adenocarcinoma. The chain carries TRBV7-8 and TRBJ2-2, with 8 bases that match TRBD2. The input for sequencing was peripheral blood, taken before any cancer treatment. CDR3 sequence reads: CASSLVSGTNTGELFF. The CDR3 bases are TGTGCCAGCAGCTTAGTTAGCGGGACGAACACCGGGGAGCTGTTTTTT.